This is a list of T cell receptor beta chains from one sample in a study of shared clonotypes between healthy human individuals. Sequencing was performed with immunoSEQ multiplex PCR; in TCRdb, only in-frame clones are kept and a portion is missing. The sample includes 980,000 or so clones, approximately 80% of them seen just once. Sample: memory CD4+ T cells sorted from blood. The receptors originated from a man aged 18 to 30 in good health. CDR3s include the opening cysteine and the closing phenylalanine or tryptophan. D genes are given only for firm matches. Some rows have no size entry. The others give once, few or many, or a class for an expanded clone.

clone_size,j_call,d_call,v_call,cdr3_aa,cdr3_nt
-,TRBJ2-5,-,TRBV5-1,CASSLAPAQETQYF,TGCGCCAGCAGCTTGGCTCCAGCTCAAGAGACCCAGTACTTC
-,TRBJ2-3,TRBD2,TRBV5-4,CASSFGLGDRDTQYF,TGTGCCAGCAGCTTTGGACTAGGGGATAGGGATACGCAGTATTTT
few,TRBJ2-7,-,TRBV9,CASSPRTDSSYEQYF,TGTGCCAGCAGCCCCCGGACTGACAGCTCCTACGAGCAGTACTTC
-,TRBJ1-1,-,TRBV7-9,CASSSAGREAFF,TGTGCCAGCAGCTCAGCGGGGCGTGAAGCTTTCTTT
-,TRBJ1-5,-,TRBV6-1,CASSEGGSGSVYSNQPQHF,TGTGCCAGCAGTGAAGGAGGCTCCGGATCTGTTTATAGCAATCAGCCCCAGCATTTT
-,TRBJ1-6,TRBD1,TRBV5-4,CASSMKQGIGSPLHF,TGTGCCAGCAGCATGAAACAGGGGATAGGGTCACCCCTCCACTTT
-,TRBJ1-4,-,TRBV19,CASSVGYGNEKLFF,TGTGCCAGTAGTGTGGGATACGGTAATGAAAAACTGTTTTTT
-,TRBJ1-5,TRBD1,TRBV6-1,CASTRGETSNQPQHF,TGTGCCAGCACCAGGGGGGAGACGAGCAATCAGCCCCAGCATTTT
-,TRBJ2-6,-,TRBV4-3,CASSLREGSFGANVLTF,TGCGCCAGCAGCCTGAGAGAGGGTTCCTTCGGGGCCAACGTCCTGACTTTC
-,TRBJ1-1,-,TRBV7-9,CASSLLDSTKVNTEAFF,TGTGCCAGCAGCTTACTGGACAGCACAAAAGTGAACACTGAAGCTTTCTTT
-,TRBJ1-2,-,TRBV4-1,CASSRTSNYGYTF,TGCGCCAGCAGCCGCACCTCTAACTATGGCTACACCTTC
-,TRBJ2-2,-,TRBV5-1,CASTLGGGTGELFF,TGCGCCAGCACCCTAGGAGGGGGCACCGGGGAGCTGTTTTTT
-,TRBJ1-1,-,TRBV18,CASSPSQLTEAFF,TGTGCCAGCTCACCAAGTCAGCTTACTGAAGCTTTCTTT
-,TRBJ1-4,-,TRBV7-2,CASSLPGMGEKLFF,TGTGCCAGCAGCTTACCAGGGATGGGTGAAAAACTGTTTTTT
few,TRBJ2-2,TRBD2,TRBV5-1,CASSLALAGVTGELFF,TGCGCCAGCAGCTTGGCACTAGCGGGGGTCACCGGGGAGCTGTTTTTT
-,TRBJ2-1,TRBD2,TRBV4-1,CASSQYGTSGFRYEQFF,TGCGCCAGCAGCCAGTACGGGACTAGCGGGTTTCGATATGAGCAGTTCTTC
-,TRBJ2-1,TRBD1,TRBV5-6,CASSSSGTVYNEQFF,TGTGCCAGCAGCTCATCCGGGACAGTTTACAATGAGCAGTTCTTC
-,TRBJ1-3,-,TRBV11-2,CASSLRGNTIYF,TGTGCCAGCAGCTTACGCGGAAACACCATATATTTT
-,TRBJ2-3,TRBD2,TRBV10-3,CAVRLGGRVEDTQYF,TGTGCCGTCAGACTAGGTGGGAGGGTGGAAGATACGCAGTATTTT
-,TRBJ2-1,-,TRBV30,CAWSVGQNSYNEQFF,TGTGCCTGGAGTGTTGGGCAGAACTCCTACAATGAGCAGTTCTTC
-,TRBJ1-6,-,TRBV27,CASAQDSYNSPLHF,TGTGCCAGCGCCCAGGACTCCTATAATTCACCCCTCCACTTT
-,TRBJ1-2,TRBD1,TRBV27,CASSLDRGRNGYTF,TGTGCCAGCAGTTTAGACAGGGGGCGAAATGGCTACACCTTC
-,TRBJ1-3,TRBD1,TRBV2,CASSVGQAANTIYF,TGTGCCAGCAGTGTTGGACAGGCGGCGAACACCATATATTTT
few,TRBJ1-2,-,TRBV2,CASSDGSAANYGYTF,TGTGCCAGCAGTGATGGGAGCGCAGCTAACTATGGCTACACCTTC
once,TRBJ2-5,-,TRBV5-6,CASSLAGTQYF,TGTGCCAGCAGCTTGGCCGGGACCCAGTACTTC
-,TRBJ2-1,TRBD2,TRBV7-2,CASSYPPGTRIPNEQFF,TGTGCCAGCAGCTATCCTCCGGGGACTAGAATCCCGAATGAGCAGTTCTTC
-,TRBJ2-7,TRBD1,TRBV30,CAWSAHPGQGTYEQYF,TGTGCCTGGAGTGCTCACCCGGGACAGGGAACCTACGAGCAGTACTTC
-,TRBJ1-2,TRBD1,TRBV19,CASSTNNRGGGYTF,TGTGCCAGTAGTACCAATAACAGGGGCGGTGGCTACACCTTC
-,TRBJ2-1,TRBD2,TRBV7-2,CASSLGLAGASEQFF,TGTGCCAGCAGCTTAGGACTAGCGGGAGCAAGTGAGCAGTTCTTC
-,TRBJ2-4,-,TRBV5-1,CASSPAQGVNIQYF,TGCGCTAGCAGCCCCGCCCAGGGTGTGAACATTCAGTACTTC
-,TRBJ2-2,-,TRBV11-1,CASSLKTGGLFF,TGTGCCAGCAGCTTGAAGACCGGGGGGCTGTTTTTT
-,TRBJ2-7,-,TRBV4-3,CASSQHLRGILVDEQYF,TGCGCCAGCAGCCAACATCTTAGGGGGATCCTTGTCGACGAGCAGTACTTC
-,TRBJ1-2,-,TRBV7-9,CASSLTKGHGYTF,TGTGCCAGCAGCTTAACGAAGGGGCATGGCTACACCTTC
-,TRBJ1-5,-,TRBV15,CATSRDPGTNQPQHF,TGTGCCACCAGCAGAGATCCGGGTACCAATCAGCCCCAGCATTTT
few,TRBJ1-5,-,TRBV6-1,CASSEYRPNQPQHF,TGTGCCAGCAGTGAGTACAGGCCGAATCAGCCCCAGCATTTT
-,TRBJ2-1,-,TRBV5-3,CARSLWIDIQYNEQFF,TGTGCCAGAAGCTTGTGGATTGACATCCAATACAATGAGCAGTTCTTC
-,TRBJ1-1,TRBD1,TRBV18,CASSQTGSLVNTEAFF,TGTGCCAGCTCACAGACAGGGTCGTTGGTGAACACTGAAGCTTTCTTT
many,TRBJ1-6,-,TRBV6-5,CASSYGVQGNSPLHF,TGTGCCAGCAGTTACGGGGTCCAGGGGAATTCACCCCTCCACTTT
-,TRBJ2-7,-,TRBV6-6,CASSPQTGAYEQYF,TGTGCCAGCAGTCCTCAGACTGGTGCCTACGAGCAGTACTTC
-,TRBJ2-7,TRBD1,TRBV2,CASAGDRAYEQYF,TGTGCCAGCGCCGGGGACAGAGCCTACGAGCAGTACTTC
many,TRBJ1-3,TRBD1,TRBV7-9,CASSQGQGYGNTIYF,TGTGCCAGCAGCCAGGGACAGGGGTACGGAAACACCATATATTTT
-,TRBJ1-4,-,TRBV6-5,CATARATNEKLFF,TGTGCCACCGCGAGGGCAACTAATGAAAAACTGTTTTTT
-,TRBJ1-3,-,TRBV30,CAWQSGNTIYF,TGTGCCTGGCAATCTGGAAACACCATATATTTT
-,TRBJ2-2,-,TRBV6-6,CASSATRANTGELFF,TGTGCCAGCAGTGCTACTCGAGCGAACACCGGGGAGCTGTTTTTT
-,TRBJ2-7,-,TRBV10-3,CAISESQAGTEQYF,TGTGCCATCAGTGAGTCGCAAGCGGGTACCGAGCAGTACTTC
-,TRBJ2-7,-,TRBV19,CASSIWSTSYEQYF,TGTGCCAGTAGTATTTGGAGTACGTCCTACGAGCAGTACTTC
-,TRBJ2-5,-,TRBV7-9,CASSFDGPQETQYF,TGTGCCAGCAGCTTTGACGGGCCCCAAGAGACCCAGTACTTC
-,TRBJ2-2,-,TRBV19,CASSIEGRANTGELFF,TGTGCCAGTAGTATAGAGGGCAGGGCGAACACCGGGGAGCTGTTTTTT
-,TRBJ1-1,-,TRBV29-1,CGGKNTEAFF,TGCGGGGGGAAAAACACTGAAGCTTTCTTT
-,TRBJ2-3,-,TRBV9,CASSVSSSTSTDTQYF,TGTGCCAGCAGCGTGTCTAGCTCCACTAGCACAGATACGCAGTATTTT
-,TRBJ2-1,TRBD2,TRBV5-1,CASSSVSLAGGRYNEQFF,TGCGCCAGCAGCTCCGTATCTCTAGCGGGAGGCCGGTACAATGAGCAGTTCTTC
-,TRBJ1-4,TRBD1,TRBV19,CASSTRQGFKEKLFF,TGTGCCAGTAGTACCCGACAGGGATTTAAGGAAAAACTGTTTTTT
-,TRBJ2-2,TRBD1,TRBV6-6,CASSLDRVDTGELFF,TGTGCCAGCAGTCTGGACAGGGTCGACACCGGGGAGCTGTTTTTT